The clone carrying this T cell receptor beta chain was counted at least ten times. As part of library construction, unique molecular identifiers were attached to individual cDNA molecules. TCRdb used MiXCR to reprocess the 5' RACE reads, holding one entry per CDR3 protein. The profile shows 70,000 to 85,000 distinct CDR3 sequences, 9.5% to 13% of them singletons. The data belong to a study of early T cells in non-severe SARS-CoV-2 infection. The receptor comes from an adult who was a healthcare worker with PCR-confirmed SARS-CoV-2 infection or an uninfected control (not recorded which). What was sequenced was whole blood.

In DNA, the CDR3 is TGTGCCAGCAGACCCTTTCCAGGGGCCAGCTCCTATAATTCACCCCTCCACTTT. The encoded protein is CASRPFPGASSYNSPLHF. The chain recombines TRBV27 with TRBJ1-6; tentative D call: TRBD1 (6 bases). The CDR3 totals 18 residues. V lost 6 bases to trimming and J lost 0 bases, with 18 bases between them. Germline lookup yields CDR1 MNHEY and CDR2 SMNVEV (reference sequence).